The 8 T cell receptor beta chains listed next were all sequenced from one sample in a study of T cells expressing NK-cell markers. Reprocessing the 5' RACE reads, TCRdb reports a single entry for every CDR3 protein and omits DNA. The sample totals roughly 450,000 distinct CDR3 sequences. Material: blood T cells: a sorted CD56 or NKG2C T cell subset, CD4+ or CD8+ T cells, or bulk PBMC T cells (not recorded which). These receptors were obtained from a woman between 50 and 59 years old in good health.

The chain employs TRBV2 and TRBJ2-1; TCRdb lists TRBD2, though no DNA is available to test this call. The CDR3 runs to 15 residues. Germline V gene lookup returns CDR1 SNHLY and CDR2 FYNNEI. CDR3 residues: CASSETRGSYNEQFF.

The rearrangement uses TRBV3-1 and TRBJ1-1. Looked up from germline, CDR1 is LGHDT and CDR2 is YNNKEL (reference sequence). The CDR3 runs 14 residues. CDR3 protein: CASSQVSIKGEAFF.

This chain links TRBV5-1 with TRBJ1-4; TCRdb's D call of TRBD1 is untestable without DNA. CDR3 size: 17 residues. Germline lookup yields CDR1 SGHRS and CDR2 YFSETQ. This chain's CDR3 is CASSSGTGIGTNEKLFF.

V gene TRBV4-1 combines with J gene TRBJ1-2; TCRdb's D gene call, TRBD1, goes unchecked for lack of DNA. The CDR3 spans 16 residues. Germline V gene lookup returns CDR1 MGHRA and CDR2 YSYEKL. CDR3 sequence reads: CASSQVGTGTNYGYTF.

The chain uses TRBV4-1 and TRBJ2-2; as DNA is missing, the TRBD2 call by TCRdb cannot be tested. CDR1 is MGHRA and CDR2 is YSYEKL in the germline V gene. This CDR3 spans 17 amino acids. The CDR3 here is CASSPALRLVSTGELFF.

The chain joins TRBV27 to TRBJ1-4; TCRdb's D call, TRBD1, is unchecked because there is no DNA. CDR3 length equals 15 residues. Germline assignment: CDR1 MNHEY and CDR2 SMNVEV (reference sequence). The CDR3 loop is CASSPNRVVGFELFF.

The chain recombines TRBV30 with TRBJ2-3. This CDR3 spans 13 amino acids. In germline, CDR1 is GTSNPN, CDR2 SVGIG (reference sequence). The CDR3 spells CASQTSGGGTQYF.

The V call is TRBV12-3 or TRBV12-4, the J call TRBJ2-1; TCRdb names TRBD2, which stays unverified in the absence of DNA. This CDR3 has 13 amino acids. The CDR3 sequence is CASSSGSGRVRFF.